Listed here are 18 T cell receptor beta chains from one sample, sequenced in a study of early stage breast cancer tumors. Sequencing used immunoSEQ multiplex PCR; TCRdb keeps in-frame clones, though not all of them. The sample includes 55,000 to 70,000 clones, 75% to 90% of them seen just once. The source material was blood. These receptor sequences come from a person between 35 and 49 years old with breast cancer.

V is TRBV27 and J is TRBJ2-7, with D possibly being TRBD2 (6 bases). The V and J ends lost 6 bases and 1 base respectively, with 13 bases between them. The CDR3 spans 14 residues. Germline assignment: CDR1 MNHEY and CDR2 SMNVEV (reference sequence). CDR3 region: CASSRRAVSYEQYF. The CDR3 DNA follows: TGTGCCAGCAGCAGGAGGGCCGTGTCCTACGAGCAGTACTTC.

V gene TRBV28 combines with J gene TRBJ1-1, with a weak D call TRBD1 (6 bases). The germline V gene has CDR1 MDHEN and CDR2 SYDVKM. The ends were cut back, 10 bases at V and 9 bases at J, with 12 bases in the middle. CDR3 length equals 10 residues. The CDR3, as DNA: TGTGCCACTTCACAGGGCCAAGCTTTCTTT. Amino acid sequence: CATSQGQAFF.

The V and J genes are TRBV6-5 and TRBJ2-1; TRBD2 matches at 10 bases. V lost 2 bases and J lost 10; bases outside the gene matches: 5. The germline V gene encodes CDR1 MNHEY and CDR2 SVGAGI. The CDR3 consists of 14 residues. CDR3 sequence (DNA): TGTGCCAGCAGTTACGCTCGACTAGCGGGCGAGCAGTTCTTC. Translated, it gives CASSYARLAGEQFF.

The V gene is TRBV7-8, the J gene TRBJ1-5; TRBD1 agrees at 7 bases. Germline CDR1 is SGHVS and CDR2 is FQNEAQ. V was clipped by 5 bases and J by 7 bases; unmatched bases: 14. The CDR3 is 16 amino acids. CDR3 coding DNA: TGTGCCAGCAGCCCGCGGGGACAGATTTTGGGGCAGCCCCAGCATTTT. Protein sequence: CASSPRGQILGQPQHF.

The CDR3 DNA follows: TGTGCCAGCAGCTCCCCGGGGCTACCTATGAACACTGAAGCTTTCTTT. It yields the protein CASSSPGLPMNTEAFF. V is TRBV5-4 and J is TRBJ1-1; D possibly corresponds to TRBD1 (5 bases). Germline V CDR1 and CDR2: SGHNT, YYREEE (reference sequence). The CDR3 is made up of 16 amino acids. Trimming pared 3 bases from V and 0 bases from J, leaving 15 bases between.

The chain employs TRBV28 and TRBJ1-4, with D maybe TRBD1 (6 bases). The germline V and J ends were trimmed by 3 bases and 7 bases, with 15 bases remaining between them. The CDR3 is 15 amino acids. The germline V gene encodes CDR1 MDHEN and CDR2 SYDVKM. The CDR3 reads CASSLGGRVTEKLFF. The CDR3 nucleotides are TGTGCCAGCAGTTTGGGGGGCAGGGTGACTGAAAAACTGTTTTTT. The whole variable domain, filled in from reference TRBV28 and TRBJ1-4, reads DVKVTQSSRYLVKRTGEKVFLECVQDMDHENMFWYRQDPGLGLRLIYFSYDVKMKEKGDIPEGYSVSREKKERFSLILESASTNQTSMYLCASSLGGRVTEKLFFGSGTQLSVL.

This clone showed up just once. The V call is TRBV18, the J call TRBJ1-1; D is uncertain. CDR1 and CDR2 (germline): KGHSH, LQKENI. The germline V and J ends were trimmed by 3 bases and 1 base, with 12 bases remaining between them. This CDR3 has 15 amino acids. The chain's CDR3 is CASSPILVPNTEAFF. For the CDR3, the DNA is TGTGCCAGCTCACCGATCCTGGTCCCGAACACTGAAGCTTTCTTT.

This chain links TRBV5-1 with TRBJ2-1, with 8 bases that match TRBD1. Trimming cost V 3 bases and J 7 bases; bases outside gene matches: 3. Germline-derived CDR1 and CDR2 are SGHRS and YFSETQ. This CDR3 contains 13 residues. In DNA form, the CDR3 reads TGCGCCAGCAGCTGGTGGACAGGGAATGAGCAGTTCTTC. Protein: CASSWWTGNEQFF.

Only a few counts were recorded for this clone. The CDR3 loop reads CASSLGTGYGYTF. The CDR3 DNA is TGTGCCAGCAGCTTAGGGACAGGCTATGGCTACACCTTC. The chain carries TRBV7-9 and TRBJ1-2, with 7 bases identical to TRBD1. Trimming cost V 1 base and J 4 bases; bases outside gene matches: 0. The CDR3 covers 13 residues. Looked up from germline, CDR1 is SEHNR and CDR2 is FQNEAQ (reference sequence).

This clone was seen a handful of times. The chain uses TRBV5-4 and TRBJ1-1; 7 bases fit TRBD1. The ends lost 4 bases at V and 0 bases at J; junction bases unmatched: 3. The CDR3 is 14 amino acids. Germline V gene sequence: CDR1 SGHNT, CDR2 YYREEE (reference sequence). The CDR3 nucleotides are TGTGCCAGCAGCCCGACAGGGATGAACACTGAAGCTTTCTTT. Protein: CASSPTGMNTEAFF. The variable domain in full, with the rest retrieved from reference TRBV5-4 and TRBJ1-1, is ETGVTQSPTHLIKTRGQQVTLRCSSQSGHNTVSWYQQALGQGPQFIFQYYREEENGRGNFPPRFSGLQFPNYSSELNVNALELDDSALYLCASSPTGMNTEAFFGQGTRLTVV.

The V and J genes are TRBV10-3 and TRBJ2-1; D is uncertain. Trimming removed 2 bases at V and 7 bases at J, with 15 bases between. The germline gives CDR1 ENHRY, CDR2 SYGVKD. There are 15 residues in the CDR3. The DNA for the CDR3 is TGTGCCATCAGTGAGCCCAGTAGTGGAGTTAATGAGCAGTTCTTC. It codes for CAISEPSSGVNEQFF.

In its sample, this clone was seen a few times. The rearrangement joins TRBV7-9 to TRBJ1-5; D perhaps matches TRBD1 (6 bases). This CDR3 is built from 14 residues. From germline, CDR1 is SEHNR and CDR2 FQNEAQ (reference sequence). V lost 5 bases and J lost 2, with 10 bases in between. The CDR3 DNA sequence: TGTGCCAGCAGCCCACAGGGTGGCAATCAGCCCCAGCATTTT. Amino acids: CASSPQGGNQPQHF.

The chain combines TRBV5-1 with TRBJ2-1; D perhaps matches TRBD1 (5 bases). The V end was cut by 4 bases, the J end by 4 bases, with 18 bases between. Germline values: CDR1 SGHRS, CDR2 YFSETQ. The CDR3 length is 16 residues. The CDR3 here is CASSPGGTGQYNEQFF. The CDR3 DNA follows: TGCGCCAGCAGCCCCGGTGGTACAGGCCAATACAATGAGCAGTTCTTC.

The chain carries TRBV28 and TRBJ2-5, with 8 bases lining up with TRBD2. V was clipped by 0 bases and J by 3 bases; unmatched bases: 6. Germline V gene data show CDR1 as MDHEN and CDR2 as SYDVKM. The CDR3 runs 16 residues. Here the CDR3 reads CASSLWAGGEKETQYF. CDR3 sequence (DNA): TGTGCCAGCAGTTTATGGGCGGGGGGCGAAAAAGAGACCCAGTACTTC.

Regarding this clone: At the DNA level, this CDR3 is encoded by other sequences in the same sample as well. This chain uses TRBV27 with TRBJ1-5, with 8 bases lining up with TRBD1. There are 14 residues in the CDR3. V shed 6 bases and J 4 bases; nucleotides not matched to a gene: 5. Germline CDR1 reads MNHEY; CDR2 reads SMNVEV (reference sequence). CDR3 DNA sequence: TGTGCCAGCAGACGGACAGGGCTAAATCAGCCCCAGCATTTT. This encodes CASRRTGLNQPQHF.

The chain employs TRBV6-1 and TRBJ2-3; 10 bases line up with TRBD2. Germline V gene sequence: CDR1 MNHNS, CDR2 SASEGT. CDR3 length: 15 amino acids. J was trimmed by 4 bases and V by 2 bases; bases with no gene match: 3. CDR3 region: CASSELAGAADTQYF. The CDR3 DNA follows: TGTGCCAGCAGTGAACTAGCGGGAGCCGCAGATACGCAGTATTTT.

The chain combines TRBV6-6 with TRBJ2-7; 8 bases are a match to TRBD1. This CDR3 spans 16 amino acids. Losses at the gene ends were 0 bases for V and 1 base for J; bases not matched to a gene: 5. Per the germline V gene, CDR1 is MNHNY and CDR2 is SVGAGI (reference sequence). The CDR3 loop reads CASSYSSTGGSYEQYF. The CDR3 nucleotides read TGTGCCAGCAGTTACTCCTCAACAGGGGGTTCCTACGAGCAGTACTTC.

The chain links TRBV19 to TRBJ2-7, with no clear D. The CDR3 runs 12 residues. Trimming shortened V by 3 bases and J by 5 bases, and 8 bases separated the two germline ends. Germline V gene sequence: CDR1 LNHDA, CDR2 SQIVND (reference sequence). In DNA form, the CDR3 reads TGTGCCAGTAGTATGCAGTCCCACGAGCAGTACTTC. This encodes CASSMQSHEQYF. The variable domain in full, with the rest retrieved from reference TRBV19 and TRBJ2-7, is DGGITQSPKYLFRKEGQNVTLSCEQNLNHDAMYWYRQDPGQGLRLIYYSQIVNDFQKGDIAEGYSVSREKKESFPLTVTSAQKNPTAFYLCASSMQSHEQYFGPGTRLTVT.